The sequence of this T cell receptor beta chain was determined in a study of cytomegalovirus exposure and HLA in healthy donors. The CDR3 is 15 amino acids. Germline V gene sequence: CDR1 MNHNY, CDR2 SVGAGI (reference sequence). Primers: 60 Vbeta forward and 13 Jbeta reverse. The repertoire was sequenced with immunoSEQ multiplex PCR; TCRdb's copy has only in-frame clones and lacks some. The sample lists some 180,000 clones, about four fifths seen once, with about 1.7% in the top ten. The material sequenced was PBMCs. This TCR derives from a woman aged 18-29 years in good health and CMV-seronegative. The rearrangement links TRBV6-6 to TRBJ2-5; the match to TRBD1 covers 7 bases. The assigned J gene may be wrong: the sequence end matches TRBJ2-7 better. The CDR3 is CASSYRQGEAYEQYF. CDR3 bases: TGTGCCAGCAGTTACCGACAGGGAGAAGCCTACGAGCAGTACTTC.